These T cell receptor beta chains were read from a single sample in a study of blood T cells in healthy people across ages. From the 5' RACE reads, TCRdb called clonotypes with MiXCR, one entry per CDR3 protein. The profile shows some 1,500,000 distinct CDR3 sequences, approximately 39% of them singletons. The specimen sequenced was blood. Receptor source: a woman aged 18-29 years in good health. Each CDR3 is given without its conserved first and last residue. Clone sizes are given selectively: once, few, many, or a class where the clone is expanded.

>.|.|TRBV5-1
ASSFDTGSNEQY
>TRBJ1-2|.|TRBV7-2
ASSYTFQQNLYGYT
>TRBJ2-7|.|TRBV20-1
SASWRRGFYEQY
>TRBJ1-1|many|TRBV5-1
ASSQGQVPEAF
>TRBJ1-1|.|TRBV20-1
SARGEALNTEAF
>TRBJ2-5|.|TRBV14
ASSRTLGTKEAQY
>TRBJ2-1|few|TRBV27
ASSFYRSYNEQF
>TRBJ2-7|.|TRBV9
ASSAWDSSSYEQY
>TRBJ1-1|.|TRBV20-1
SARSLVPGAF
>TRBJ1-5|few|TRBV20-1
SASAQANQPQH
>TRBJ2-7|.|TRBV7-9
ASSGAGDDYEQY
>TRBJ2-1|.|TRBV7-3
ASGYSGGTDNEQF
>TRBJ2-2|.|TRBV6-1
ASSEAGANTGELF
>TRBJ1-6|few|TRBV20-1
SARDRGSVYNSPLH
>TRBJ2-7|.|TRBV7-9
ASSEQGGATYEQY
>TRBJ1-6|.|TRBV7-4
ASSPHGPNNSPPH
>TRBJ2-2|.|TRBV4-1
ASSQEGNGELF
>TRBJ2-2|.|TRBV27
ASSFVGGPNTGELF
>TRBJ1-1|.|TRBV7-2
ASSPRAGTGVMKTEAF
>TRBJ1-2|.|TRBV2
ASINQGRYYGYT
>TRBJ2-3|.|TRBV29-1
SVVSGRKSTDTQY
>TRBJ2-3|once|TRBV5-1
ASSSAGNEGDTQY
>TRBJ1-2|.|TRBV29-1
SVQAGNYGYT
>TRBJ2-7|few|TRBV28
ASSPTGAVYEQY
>.|.|TRBV12-3/TRBV12-4
ASTLMGSYNEQY
>TRBJ2-7|.|TRBV7-6
ASSLTGGTSYEQY
>TRBJ2-2|few|TRBV7-2
ASSLERSTGELF
>TRBJ2-7|few|TRBV29-1
SVERLAGYNEQY
>TRBJ2-7|.|TRBV29-1
SVNGLETYYEQY
>TRBJ1-4|.|TRBV5-4
ASSLELGYEKLF
>TRBJ2-7|.|TRBV7-9
ASSRTEERY
>TRBJ1-1|.|TRBV12-3/TRBV12-4
ASRAQGIVHTEAF
>TRBJ1-1|few|TRBV15
ATSTQSGQFRSTEAF
>TRBJ2-1|few|TRBV29-1
SVEEGGGCYNEQF
>TRBJ2-1|.|TRBV12-3/TRBV12-4
ASTRLNEQF
>TRBJ1-2|.|TRBV7-9
ASSPTEWLGYT
>TRBJ1-5|few|TRBV5-8
ASSLFRGFNQPQH
>TRBJ2-7|.|TRBV6-1
ASSELGNEQY
>TRBJ2-3|.|TRBV6-5
ASSYASLRTDTQY
>TRBJ2-3|.|TRBV20-1
SAALAGYTDTQY
>TRBJ1-6|.|TRBV10-3
AISDKRGSFDSPLH
>TRBJ1-1|few|TRBV6-2/TRBV6-3
ASRDRGTGTEAF
>TRBJ1-1|many|TRBV2
ASRLGQETEAF
>TRBJ2-3|.|TRBV5-1
ASSLLTRADTQY
>TRBJ1-4|few|TRBV12-3/TRBV12-4
ASSLNRARWEKLF
>TRBJ2-5|.|TRBV4-3
ASSQEAGVRETQY
>.|.|TRBV30
AWSLGTNSYEQY
>TRBJ2-3|.|TRBV9
ASSAGTSGEADTQY
>TRBJ2-3|.|TRBV20-1
SANLGVETQY
>TRBJ1-5|many|TRBV2
ASSEATDEQPQH
>TRBJ2-7|.|TRBV5-1
ASSPMGQGFNEQY
>TRBJ2-3|.|TRBV4-3
ASSSLRGGGPDTQY
>TRBJ1-3|.|TRBV20-1
SAPNRGLGNTIY
>TRBJ1-1|.|TRBV12-3/TRBV12-4
ASILTGRAF
>TRBJ2-1|.|TRBV29-1
SVVGYEQF
>TRBJ2-3|.|TRBV30
AWSVWGGTDTQY
>TRBJ1-2|few|TRBV2
ASSMRQGDGYT